The clone carrying this T cell receptor beta chain showed up just a few times. TCRdb re-called the 5' RACE reads through MiXCR, storing one row per CDR3 protein. The table shows approximately 110,000 distinct CDR3 sequences, with about 20% occurring only once. The data stem from a study of T-cell memory formation after mild COVID-19. The CDR3 length is 15 residues. Deletions cut 5 bases from V and 3 bases from J, with 13 bases between. Germline loops: CDR1 KGHDR, CDR2 SFDVKD. J is TRBJ2-4 and V is TRBV24-1; the D gene is possibly TRBD2 (7 bases). Sequenced sample: PBMCs or a T cell subset sorted from them (not recorded which). This sequence was found in a man younger than 35 who had mild COVID-19 (a few samples of this study predate the infection). Cell type and time point are not known. The CDR3: CATSGGGLVKNIQYF. For the CDR3, the DNA is TGTGCCACCAGTGGGGGGGGGCTTGTCAAAAACATTCAGTACTTC.